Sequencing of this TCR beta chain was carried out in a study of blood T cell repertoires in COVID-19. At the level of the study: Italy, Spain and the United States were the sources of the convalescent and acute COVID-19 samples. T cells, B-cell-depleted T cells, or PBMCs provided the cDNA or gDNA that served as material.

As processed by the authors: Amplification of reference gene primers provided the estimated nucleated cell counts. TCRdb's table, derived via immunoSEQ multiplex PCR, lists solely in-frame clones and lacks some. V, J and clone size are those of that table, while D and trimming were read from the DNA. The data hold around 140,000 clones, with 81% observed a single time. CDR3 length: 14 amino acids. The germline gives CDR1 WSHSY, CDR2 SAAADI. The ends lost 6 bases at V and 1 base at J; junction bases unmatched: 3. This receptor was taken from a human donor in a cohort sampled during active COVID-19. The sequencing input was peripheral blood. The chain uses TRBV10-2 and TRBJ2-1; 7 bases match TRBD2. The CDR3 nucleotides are TGCGCCAGCAGGCTTAGCGGGTCCTACAATGAGCAGTTCTTC. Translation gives CASRLSGSYNEQFF.